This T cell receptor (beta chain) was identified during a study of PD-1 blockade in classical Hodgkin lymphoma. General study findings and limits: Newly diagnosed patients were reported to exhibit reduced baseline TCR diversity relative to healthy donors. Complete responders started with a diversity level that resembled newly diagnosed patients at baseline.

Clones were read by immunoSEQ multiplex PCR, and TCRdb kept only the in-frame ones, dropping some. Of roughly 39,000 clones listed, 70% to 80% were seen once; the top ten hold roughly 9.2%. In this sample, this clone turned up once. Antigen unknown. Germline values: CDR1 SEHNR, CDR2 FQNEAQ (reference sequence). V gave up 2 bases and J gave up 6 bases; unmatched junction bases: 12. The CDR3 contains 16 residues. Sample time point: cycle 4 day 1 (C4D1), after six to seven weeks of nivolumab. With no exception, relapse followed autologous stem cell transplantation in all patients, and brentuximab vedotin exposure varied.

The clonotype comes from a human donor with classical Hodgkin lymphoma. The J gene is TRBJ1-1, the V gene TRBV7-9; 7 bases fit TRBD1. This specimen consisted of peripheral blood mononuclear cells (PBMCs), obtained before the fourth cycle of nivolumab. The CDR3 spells CASSLYRGSPVAEAFF. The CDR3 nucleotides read TGTGCCAGCAGCTTATACAGGGGAAGCCCGGTGGCTGAAGCTTTCTTT.